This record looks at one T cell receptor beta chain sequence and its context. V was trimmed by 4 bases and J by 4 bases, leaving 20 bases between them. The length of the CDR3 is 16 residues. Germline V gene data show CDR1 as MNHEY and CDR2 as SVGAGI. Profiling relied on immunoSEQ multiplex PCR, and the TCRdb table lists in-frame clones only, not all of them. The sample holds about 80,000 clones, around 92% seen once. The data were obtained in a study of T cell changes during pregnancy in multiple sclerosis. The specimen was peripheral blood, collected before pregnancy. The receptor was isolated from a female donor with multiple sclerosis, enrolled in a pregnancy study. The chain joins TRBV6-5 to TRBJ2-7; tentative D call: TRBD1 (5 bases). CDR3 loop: CASSSPTVKRGYEQYF. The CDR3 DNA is TGTGCCAGCAGTTCTCCGACAGTAAAGAGAGGTTACGAGCAGTACTTC.